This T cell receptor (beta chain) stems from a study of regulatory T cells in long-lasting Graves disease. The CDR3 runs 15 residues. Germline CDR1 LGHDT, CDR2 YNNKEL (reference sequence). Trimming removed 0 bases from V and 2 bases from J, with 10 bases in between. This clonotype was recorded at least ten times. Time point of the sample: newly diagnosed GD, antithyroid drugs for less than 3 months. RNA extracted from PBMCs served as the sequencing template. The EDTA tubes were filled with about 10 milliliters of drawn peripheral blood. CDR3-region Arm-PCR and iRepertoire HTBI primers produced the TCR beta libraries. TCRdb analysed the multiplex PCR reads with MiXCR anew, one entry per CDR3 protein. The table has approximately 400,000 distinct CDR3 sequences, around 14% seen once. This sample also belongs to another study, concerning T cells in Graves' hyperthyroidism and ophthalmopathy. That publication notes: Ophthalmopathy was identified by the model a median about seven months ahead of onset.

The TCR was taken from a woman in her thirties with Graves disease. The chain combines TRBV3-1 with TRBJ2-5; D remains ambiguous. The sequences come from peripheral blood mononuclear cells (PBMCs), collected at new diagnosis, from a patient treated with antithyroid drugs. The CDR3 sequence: CASSQDLGPQETQYF. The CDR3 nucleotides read TGTGCCAGCAGCCAAGATCTCGGGCCTCAAGAGACCCAGTACTTC.